This record looks at one TCR beta chain sequence and its context. Its antigen remains undetermined. Base qualities are not recorded, but no much larger clone differs from it by a single base. Whole blood was collected in K2EDTA tubes by collaborating institutions according to the institutions' own protocols. For TCRbeta analysis, collaborator samples were shipped as frozen whole blood, as isolated PBMCs, or as DNA extracted from either sample type. This sample is drawn from a study of blood T cell repertoires in COVID-19 (dated by TCRdb to the early 2020s). The study in broad terms: The collaborator samples originated in the United States, Italy and Spain and spanned the acute and convalescent phases of COVID-19. The material from the prospective study consisted of cDNA or gDNA derived from T cells, B-cell-depleted T cells, or PBMCs. Deeply sampled blood TCRbeta repertoires from subjects exposed to, actively infected with, or recovered from COVID-19 were included in the dataset. A freely available public database, intended as a resource for researchers studying the immune response to SARS-CoV-2, is where the repertoires were released. Samples came from the ongoing ImmuneRACE study (first 160 participants) plus 1,254 subjects from 6 global collaborators. Sample metadata almost always included a de-identified subject ID, COVID-19 status, age in years and sex. HLA class I and class II types, where available, came from metadata supplied by the sample provider rather than from assay-based typing. Overall study results and their limits: The quantity of clinical and demographic metadata differed by source and by participant and was supplied without curation.

TCRbeta CDR3 regions were amplified from genomic DNA by means of the immunoSEQ Assay, a bias-controlled multiplex PCR. In the original analysis: The number of nucleated cells in each sample was estimated from the amplification of reference gene primers within the assay. To quantify the absolute abundance of each unique TCRbeta CDR3 rearrangement, sequence reads were collapsed and filtered. For each sample, productive Simpson clonality was calculated by taking the square root of Simpson's diversity index across productive rearrangements. TCRdb holds this immuneACCESS table with in-frame rearrangements only. Some clones are missing; in checked studies, unresolved V genes explain under half, and the rest has no known cause. V and J calls and clone size follow that table, whereas D and trimming were derived from the DNA. The sample has about 190,000 clones on record, about 89% of them singletons. Around 7% of the sample belongs to the ten largest clones.

Trimming costs V 3 bases and J 1 base, and their ends lie 13 bases apart. The CDR1 and CDR2 encoded by the germline V gene (reference sequence) are SEHNR and FQNEAQ. The CDR3 runs 16 residues from the cysteine to the phenylalanine. The only DNA kept is the CDR3, 48 bases in frame from the first base. The clonotype originates from a middle-aged man with acute or convalescent COVID-19. Here the chain combines TRBV7-9 and TRBJ2-1, with a tentative D gene TRBD2 over 6 matching bases. The sample consisted of peripheral blood. The encoded CDR3 is CASSFQPGLSYNEQFF. The nucleotide sequence reads TGTGCCAGCAGCTTCCAGCCGGGACTTTCCTACAATGAGCAGTTCTTC.